This is a list of T cell receptor beta chains from one sample in a study of blood T cell repertoires in COVID-19. Sequencing used immunoSEQ multiplex PCR; TCRdb keeps in-frame clones, though not all of them. The table lists approximately 67,000 clones, roughly nine tenths of them singletons. The sequenced sample consisted of peripheral blood. These receptors originate from a human donor in a cohort sampled during active COVID-19. The CDR3 runs from the conserved cysteine through the conserved F or W.

>TRBJ2-7|TRBV3-1/TRBV3-2
CASSQVDSIGQYF
>TRBJ1-4|TRBV15
CATSRDRQGEKLFF
>TRBJ2-3|TRBV2
CATAAGRPSPQFTDTQYF
>TRBJ2-7|TRBV6-2/TRBV6-3
CASSYNRRGIYEQYF
>TRBJ2-7|TRBV28
CASSKDRGIAYEQYF
>TRBJ2-7|TRBV7-8
CASSLTDRGPNEQYF
>TRBJ1-2|TRBV6-4
CASSVTPNYGYTF
>TRBJ2-1|TRBV9
CASSVELAGENEQFF
>TRBJ2-5|TRBV7-9
CASSLSAGGETQYF
>TRBJ1-4|TRBV28
CASSLSLDRANEKLFF
>TRBJ2-1|TRBV19
CASGLWGGGRREQFF
>TRBJ2-2|TRBV6-1
CASSGDTGAAGPGELFF
>TRBJ2-1|TRBV5-1
CASQLAGGSYNEQFF
>TRBJ2-7|TRBV7-2
CASRKDRGNYEQYF
>TRBJ1-4|TRBV6-2/TRBV6-3
CASSYPTGAISNEKLFF
>TRBJ2-7|TRBV6-5
CASSRQGARDEQYF
>TRBJ2-7|TRBV3-1/TRBV3-2
CASSLRITRYEQYF
>TRBJ1-1|TRBV7-9
CASSLLPPTGIPEAFF
>TRBJ2-1|TRBV7-6
CASSRTPTSGSFNEQFF
>TRBJ1-1|TRBV19
CASSTKLDTEAFF
>TRBJ2-2|TRBV4-3
CASSQGQGGTGELFF
>TRBJ2-3|TRBV7-2
CASSEPTDPRRDTQYF
>TRBJ1-2|TRBV6-2/TRBV6-3
CASSYSEGFYGYTF
>TRBJ2-1|TRBV5-1
CASARGTGDYNEQFF
>TRBJ2-2|TRBV6-6
CASSYSGGRNTGELFF
>TRBJ1-5|TRBV6-6
CASSLSDRVKPFEPQHF
>TRBJ2-7|TRBV10-3
CAIRDSFYEQYF
>TRBJ2-1|TRBV6-5
CASSRLVGGGEQFF
>TRBJ2-5|TRBV6-2/TRBV6-3
CASSPDARDRRRKETQYF
>TRBJ1-1|TRBV5-6
CASSLAVKNTEAFF
>TRBJ2-3|TRBV6-5
CASSYSRRASTDTQYF
>TRBJ1-2|TRBV29-1
CSVGLGGTGYTF
>TRBJ2-7|TRBV7-8
CASSLKTGHEQYF
>TRBJ2-3|TRBV9
CASSRTSGGFFTDTQYF
>TRBJ2-3|TRBV19
CASTRDRGLSDTQYF
>TRBJ1-2|TRBV6-2/TRBV6-3
CASSYQAFGYTF
>TRBJ2-7|TRBV5-1
CASGSTGSNYEQYF
>TRBJ2-3|TRBV19
CATTLEGQGTDTQYF
>TRBJ1-2|TRBV6-2/TRBV6-3
CASSPHGENYGYTF
>TRBJ1-2|TRBV6-5
CASSRGRPYYGYTF
>TRBJ1-2|TRBV18
CASSPGGAGGYGYTF
>TRBJ2-3|TRBV5-6
CASSDHRDYILVTQYF
>TRBJ1-1|TRBV29-1
CSVDGQGGIEAFF
>TRBJ2-1|TRBV18
CASSPFKGGSYNEQFF
>TRBJ2-2|TRBV7-9
CASNSDGQKDTGELFF
>TRBJ2-1|TRBV4-1
CASSGKRGGTYNEQFF
>TRBJ2-2|TRBV28
CASSFLTGELFF
>TRBJ1-4|TRBV5-6
CASSLEGGLSEKLFF
>TRBJ1-1|TRBV2
CASSRENTEAFF